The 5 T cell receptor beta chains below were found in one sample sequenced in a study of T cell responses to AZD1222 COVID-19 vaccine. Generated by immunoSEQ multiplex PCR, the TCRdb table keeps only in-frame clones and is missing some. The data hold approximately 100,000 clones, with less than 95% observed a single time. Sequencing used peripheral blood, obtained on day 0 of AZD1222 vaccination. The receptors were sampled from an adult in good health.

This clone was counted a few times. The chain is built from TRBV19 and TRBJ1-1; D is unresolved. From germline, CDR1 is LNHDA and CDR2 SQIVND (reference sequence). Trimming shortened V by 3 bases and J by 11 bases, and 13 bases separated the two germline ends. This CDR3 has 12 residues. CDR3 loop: CASSIGDGGAFF. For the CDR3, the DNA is TGTGCCAGTAGTATTGGAGATGGTGGTGCTTTCTTT. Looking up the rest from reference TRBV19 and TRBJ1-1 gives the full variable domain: DGGITQSPKYLFRKEGQNVTLSCEQNLNHDAMYWYRQDPGQGLRLIYYSQIVNDFQKGDIAEGYSVSREKKESFPLTVTSAQKNPTAFYLCASSIGDGGAFFGQGTRLTVV.

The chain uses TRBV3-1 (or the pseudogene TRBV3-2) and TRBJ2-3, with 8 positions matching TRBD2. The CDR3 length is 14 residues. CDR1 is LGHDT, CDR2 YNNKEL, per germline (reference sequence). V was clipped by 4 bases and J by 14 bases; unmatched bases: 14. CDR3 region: CASSLDRSGGPSYF. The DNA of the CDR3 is TGTGCCAGCAGCCTAGACAGGAGCGGGGGCCCGTCGTATTTT.

This chain's CDR3 is CASIRANQETQYF. CDR3 DNA: TGTGCCAGCATAAGGGCCAACCAAGAGACCCAGTACTTC. J is TRBJ2-5 and V is TRBV2; D unresolved. V was pared by 7 bases and J by 0 bases, with 9 bases between. CDR3 size: 13 residues. Germline V CDR1 and CDR2: SNHLY, FYNNEI.

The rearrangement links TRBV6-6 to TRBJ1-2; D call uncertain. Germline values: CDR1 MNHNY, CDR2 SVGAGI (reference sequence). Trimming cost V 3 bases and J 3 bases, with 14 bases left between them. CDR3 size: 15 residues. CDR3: CASSYSRRPDYGYTF. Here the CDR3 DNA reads TGTGCCAGCAGTTATTCGCGAAGGCCTGACTATGGCTACACCTTC.

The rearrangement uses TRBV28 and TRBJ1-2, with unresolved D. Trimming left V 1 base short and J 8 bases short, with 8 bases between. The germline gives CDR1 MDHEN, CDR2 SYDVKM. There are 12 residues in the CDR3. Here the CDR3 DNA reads TGTGCCAGCAGTTTATTCCTGCGGGGCTACACCTTC. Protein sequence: CASSLFLRGYTF.